A selection of T cell receptor beta chains follows, all from one sample in a study of cytotoxic CD8 clonotypes in ibrutinib-treated CLL. Sequenced by immunoSEQ multiplex PCR; TCRdb stores in-frame clones only, minus some. The sample records approximately 320,000 clones, around 66% being singletons. The specimen comprised PBMCs, sampled after 36 months of ibrutinib treatment. The receptors originated from a human donor with chronic lymphocytic leukemia. The CDR3 runs from the conserved cysteine through the conserved F or W. D genes are given only for firm matches. Size is stated for part of the rows, as once, few or many counts, or as a class when the clone is expanded.

j_call,d_call,clone_size,v_call,cdr3_nt,cdr3_aa
TRBJ2-7,.,.,TRBV7-2,TGTGCCAGCAGGATTCGCGGGACCTCCGAGCAGTACTTC,CASRIRGTSEQYF
TRBJ1-5,.,few,TRBV27,TGTGCCAGCAGTTGGGGCTACAATCAGCCCCAGCATTTT,CASSWGYNQPQHF
TRBJ1-2,.,.,TRBV5-1,TGCGCCAGCAGCTTGGCCCCGGGGGGCGTTGAAGGCTACACCTTC,CASSLAPGGVEGYTF
TRBJ1-5,.,.,TRBV27,TGTGCCAGCAGTCCAAGGGGCAATCAGCCCCAGCATTTT,CASSPRGNQPQHF
TRBJ2-5,.,.,TRBV9,TGTGCCAGCAGCGCTAGAGGTACCCCGACGGAGACCCAGTACTTC,CASSARGTPTETQYF
TRBJ2-2,.,.,TRBV7-6,TGTGCCAGCAGATCAGATGGACTTCTCCCCGGGGAGCTGTTTTTT,CASRSDGLLPGELFF
TRBJ2-7,.,.,TRBV5-6,TGTGCCAGCAGCTTGGGACCCGGGACTGCGTACGAGCAGTACTTC,CASSLGPGTAYEQYF
TRBJ1-5,.,.,TRBV11-2,TGTGCCAGCAGCCTCACGGATGGTACGAATCAGCCCCAGCATTTT,CASSLTDGTNQPQHF
TRBJ1-2,.,once,TRBV7-2,TGTGCCAGCAGCTACGATTGGGGGCGGGGTTCTAACTATGGCTACACCTTC,CASSYDWGRGSNYGYTF
TRBJ2-3,TRBD2,.,TRBV25-1,TGTGCCAGCAGTGATTTTAGGCGGGAGATGGATACGCAGTATTTT,CASSDFRREMDTQYF
TRBJ2-3,.,.,TRBV5-1,TGCGCCAGCAGCTCCAGGCCTACCCTTAGCACAGATACGCAGTATTTT,CASSSRPTLSTDTQYF
TRBJ2-1,.,.,TRBV7-9,TGTGCCAGCAGCTCCGGGCGAGGTGAGCAGTTCTTC,CASSSGRGEQFF
TRBJ1-5,.,.,TRBV9,TGTGCCAGCAGCGTGGGATATGGGGGTCAGCCCCAGCATTTT,CASSVGYGGQPQHF
TRBJ2-7,.,.,TRBV29-1,TGCAGCGTTGAAGTTCTACAGGGCTACGAGCAGTACTTC,CSVEVLQGYEQYF
TRBJ1-2,.,.,TRBV6-5,TGTGCCAGGGAAGACAGATCCATAAACTATGGCTACACCTTC,CAREDRSINYGYTF
TRBJ1-4,TRBD1,.,TRBV6-5,TGTGCCAGCAGTTACGGGAGGGGGCGGACTAATGAAAAACTGTTTTTT,CASSYGRGRTNEKLFF
TRBJ2-3,.,.,TRBV29-1,TGCAGCGGGGGTAGGACAGGCACAGATACGCAGTATTTT,CSGGRTGTDTQYF
TRBJ1-2,.,.,TRBV15,TGTGCCACCAGCAAGACAGGTTCCCTATTAAACTATGGCTACACCTTC,CATSKTGSLLNYGYTF
TRBJ2-5,TRBD2,.,TRBV11-2,TGTGCCAGCAGCTCGCGACTAGCTCAGCAAGAGACCCAGTACTTC,CASSSRLAQQETQYF
TRBJ2-4,TRBD2,.,TRBV7-2,TGTGCCAGCAGCGCCGGGACTAGCGGGGGGGCTGCCAAAAACATTCAGTACTTC,CASSAGTSGGAAKNIQYF
TRBJ2-3,.,.,TRBV23-1,TGCGCCAGCACAGCGGGGCAATGGACAGACACAGATACGCAGTATTTT,CASTAGQWTDTDTQYF
TRBJ2-2,.,.,TRBV7-2,TGTGCCAGCAGCTTAGCTTTCACGACACCCGGGGAGCTGTTTTTT,CASSLAFTTPGELFF
TRBJ1-5,TRBD1,.,TRBV18,TGTGCCAGCTCACCACAGGGGGCCTCCAATCAGCCCCAGCATTTT,CASSPQGASNQPQHF
TRBJ2-6,.,once,TRBV29-1,TGCAGCGCTCAGTTCCCGGGGTCCTCTGGGGCCAACGTCCTGACTTTC,CSAQFPGSSGANVLTF
TRBJ1-2,.,.,TRBV9,TGTGCCAGCAGCGTAGCAGGATACTATGGCTACACCTTC,CASSVAGYYGYTF
TRBJ2-7,.,.,TRBV4-1,TGCGCCAGCAGCCAAGAGGAGGGACAGTTCACCTTCGAGCAGTACTTC,CASSQEEGQFTFEQYF
TRBJ2-1,TRBD2,.,TRBV7-2,TGTGCCAGCAGCCCGACTAGCGGGGGGGCCTTGTACAATGAGCAGTTCTTC,CASSPTSGGALYNEQFF
TRBJ2-7,.,.,TRBV4-3,TGCGCCAGCAGCCAAGAGGAGGGAACCACCTACGAGCAGTACTTC,CASSQEEGTTYEQYF
TRBJ2-1,TRBD2,.,TRBV7-6,TGTGCCAGCAGCCCCCGACTAGCGGGACTGACGAATGAGCAGTTCTTC,CASSPRLAGLTNEQFF
TRBJ1-5,.,.,TRBV15,TGTGCCACCAGCAGATCCAGGCTCCAGCCCCAGCATTTT,CATSRSRLQPQHF
TRBJ1-2,.,.,TRBV6-6,TGTGCCAGCAGTTACTCCCCCGGGGTTGATGGCTACACCTTC,CASSYSPGVDGYTF
TRBJ1-1,TRBD1,.,TRBV14,TGTGCCAGCAGCTTCCGACAGGGGGGGAACACTGAAGCTTTCTTT,CASSFRQGGNTEAFF
TRBJ2-1,TRBD1,.,TRBV9,TGTGCCAGCAGCGTAGCTACGGGTACAGGGGGCGTTGAGCAGTTCTTC,CASSVATGTGGVEQFF
TRBJ2-3,.,.,TRBV2,TGTGCCAGCAGTGTACAGGCGCAGTATTTT,CASSVQAQYF
TRBJ2-3,TRBD1,.,TRBV7-2,TGTGCCAGCAGCAACACGGGACAGGGGGAAGATACGCAGTATTTT,CASSNTGQGEDTQYF
TRBJ2-1,.,few,TRBV20-1,TGCAGTGCCGTTGGGGGAAGGACGTTCTTC,CSAVGGRTFF
TRBJ2-3,TRBD2,.,TRBV5-6,TGTGCCAGCAGCCAAGGGACTAGCGGGGACCTTGGGGATACGCAGTATTTT,CASSQGTSGDLGDTQYF
TRBJ1-1,TRBD1,.,TRBV29-1,TGCAGCGTTCCGGGACAGGGTGACACTGAAGCTTTCTTT,CSVPGQGDTEAFF
TRBJ2-5,TRBD2,.,TRBV11-3,TGTGCCAGCAGCAGTAGCGGGGGGGCCGGGAGAGAGACCCAGTACTTC,CASSSSGGAGRETQYF
TRBJ2-1,TRBD1,.,TRBV4-3,TGCGCCAGCAGCCGCGGACAGGGTCCCTACAATGAGCAGTTCTTC,CASSRGQGPYNEQFF
TRBJ1-1,.,.,TRBV10-3,TGTGCCTCACAGGGGAACACTGAAGCTTTCTTT,CASQGNTEAFF
TRBJ1-3,.,few,TRBV11-2,TGTGCCAGCAGCTTAGAGGGAAACACCATATATTTT,CASSLEGNTIYF
TRBJ2-6,.,.,TRBV19,TGTGCCAGTGCGTCGAGCTCTGGGGCCAACGTCCTGACTTTC,CASASSSGANVLTF
TRBJ2-5,.,.,TRBV27,TGTGCCAGCAGGGTAGGAGGGGGCGCGGGAGAGACCCAGTACTTC,CASRVGGGAGETQYF
TRBJ2-7,.,.,TRBV4-1,TGCGCCAGCAGCCAAAGTGATGGGGTGGGCTACGAGCAGTACTTC,CASSQSDGVGYEQYF
TRBJ2-7,.,once,TRBV29-1,TGCAGCGTTCGATCAGGGGCGGAAGAGCAGTACTTC,CSVRSGAEEQYF
TRBJ1-1,.,.,TRBV7-9,TGTGCCAGCAGCTTCGCAAACACTGAAGCTTTCTTT,CASSFANTEAFF
TRBJ2-7,TRBD2,.,TRBV7-3,TGTGCCAGCAGCTTAGGCGGGAGTGACTCCTACGAGCAGTACTTC,CASSLGGSDSYEQYF